The clone carrying this T cell receptor (beta chain) appeared a single time. The sample belongs to a study of cytomegalovirus exposure and HLA in healthy donors. The repertoire was sequenced with immunoSEQ multiplex PCR; TCRdb's copy has only in-frame clones and lacks some. This sample has 55,000 to 80,000 clones, with approximately 95% found just once. Germline V gives CDR1 SGHRS, CDR2 YFSETQ. The J segment lost 3 bases and the V segment lost 0 bases, leaving 1 base of the junction unmatched. The CDR3 is 16 amino acids. This sequence was found in a woman between 18 and 29 years old in good health and CMV-seropositive. The chain couples TRBV5-1 to TRBJ2-3, with 13 positions matching TRBD2. The sample consisted of PBMCs. CDR3: CASSLGLAGGTDTQYF. The CDR3, as DNA: TGCGCCAGCAGCTTGGGACTAGCGGGAGGAACAGATACGCAGTATTTT. The variable domain in full, with the rest retrieved from reference TRBV5-1 and TRBJ2-3, is KAGVTQTPRYLIKTRGQQVTLSCSPISGHRSVSWYQQTPGQGLQFLFEYFSETQRNKGNFPGRFSGRQFSNSRSEMNVSTLELGDSALYLCASSLGLAGGTDTQYFGPGTRLTVL.